One sample yielded the 5 T cell receptor beta chains listed below, sequenced in a study of early stage breast cancer tumors (TCRdb year 2017). Library generation was performed with the immunoSEQ multiplex PCR assay. The immuneACCESS repertoire file appears here via TCRdb, limited to in-frame rearrangements. These files lack a portion of the clones; in checked studies, under half of the deficit traces to unresolved V genes, and the cause of the others is not known. In this sample the table shows under 20,000 clones, about four fifths of which occur a single time. Of the sample, more than 1.5% is held by the ten largest clones. Sequencing used blood. These receptors were taken from a person between 65 and 79 years old with breast cancer.

V and J are TRBV6-1 and TRBJ2-1, with TRBD2 identical over 9 bases. Germline CDR1 is MNHNS and CDR2 is SASEGT. Trimming took 4 bases from V and 8 from J; bases not matched to a gene: 6. The CDR3 runs 14 residues. For the CDR3, the DNA is TGTGCCAGCAGTGCGCGGGGGGGCGGCGATGAGCAGTTCTTC. Protein product: CASSARGGGDEQFF.

The chain carries TRBV5-4 and TRBJ2-7; TRBD1 agrees at 7 bases. Germline values: CDR1 SGHNT, CDR2 YYREEE (reference sequence). The ends lost 2 bases at V and 5 bases at J; junction bases unmatched: 4. The CDR3 length is 13 residues. The CDR3: CASSFNRGNEQYF. CDR3 bases: TGTGCCAGCAGCTTTAACAGGGGCAACGAGCAGTACTTC.

The chain uses TRBV20-1 and TRBJ2-2; no reliable D call. The CDR3 length is 11 residues. V lost 4 bases and J 7 bases, leaving 7 bases between the germline ends. Germline CDR1 is DFQATT and CDR2 is SNEGSKA (reference sequence). This CDR3 reads CSATQNGELFF. In nucleotides, the CDR3 is TGCAGTGCTACACAGAACGGGGAGCTGTTTTTT.

The chain combines TRBV30 with TRBJ1-1; 10 nucleotides align to TRBD1. V was clipped by 0 bases and J by 4 bases; unmatched bases: 11. Germline V gene data show CDR1 as GTSNPN and CDR2 as SVGIG (reference sequence). This CDR3 spans 17 amino acids. For the CDR3, the DNA is TGTGCCTGGAGTGTAGGGAGACAGGGGGCGCGGGGCACTGAAGCTTTCTTT. Protein sequence: CAWSVGRQGARGTEAFF.

The chain combines TRBV25-1 with TRBJ1-1; weak D call: TRBD1 (6 bases). V was cut by 10 bases and J by 8 bases, with 23 bases left in between. The germline CDR1 and CDR2 sequences are MGHDK and SYGVNS. This CDR3 has 14 residues. DNA of the CDR3: TGTGCCACTCAGGCCCCCGGGACACCCCTAGAAGCTTTCTTT. It yields the protein CATQAPGTPLEAFF.